The 15 T cell receptor beta chains reported below all come from one sample, sequenced in a study of neurological immune-mediated disorders. One entry per CDR3 protein, called by TCRdb with MiXCR from the 5' RACE reads. The sample yields roughly 98,000 distinct CDR3 sequences, 13% seen once. Noted time point: longitudinal time-point 2. Sequencing was done on a sample of PBMCs. The receptors were sampled from a female donor with HTLV-1-associated myelopathy (HAM/TSP).

The rearrangement joins TRBV7-6 to TRBJ2-3, with D perhaps assigned TRBD1 or TRBD2 (8 bases each). This CDR3 is built from 15 residues. V was shortened by 4 bases and J by 6 bases, with 17 bases between the two germline ends. Germline CDR1 SGHVS, CDR2 FNYEAQ. CDR3 sequence (DNA): TGTGCCAGCAGCTCCTTAGCGGGACAGGCGGATACGCAGTATTTT. This gives the protein CASSSLAGQADTQYF.

The chain carries TRBV27 and TRBJ1-6, with D maybe TRBD1 (6 bases). Germline V gene sequence: CDR1 MNHEY, CDR2 SMNVEV (reference sequence). CDR3 length: 15 amino acids. Trimming cost V 6 bases and J 9 bases, with 18 bases left between them. CDR3 DNA: TGTGCCAGCAGCCCCTCAGACAGGAGGGCTTCACCCCTCCACTTT. As protein: CASSPSDRRASPLHF.

This clonotype has at least ten counts. The chain carries TRBV4-1 and TRBJ2-5; 7 positions match TRBD2. The CDR3 is made up of 14 amino acids. CDR1 is MGHRA, CDR2 YSYEKL, per germline. The junction had 6 bases not matched to a gene; V was cut back by 6 bases and J by 2 bases. The CDR3 reads CASRGIGGQETQYF. The CDR3 coding sequence is TGCGCCAGCAGGGGAATCGGGGGGCAAGAGACCCAGTACTTC.

This clonotype was picked up many times. The chain employs TRBV19 and TRBJ1-5; D call uncertain. V lost 4 bases and J 3 bases, leaving 7 bases between the germline ends. This CDR3 has 13 residues. Germline assignment: CDR1 LNHDA and CDR2 SQIVND (reference sequence). The CDR3, as DNA: TGTGCCAGTAGTACCGGGGACAATCAGCCCCAGCATTTT. This gives the protein CASSTGDNQPQHF. The full variable domain, rest sourced from reference TRBV19 and TRBJ1-5, is DGGITQSPKYLFRKEGQNVTLSCEQNLNHDAMYWYRQDPGQGLRLIYYSQIVNDFQKGDIAEGYSVSREKKESFPLTVTSAQKNPTAFYLCASSTGDNQPQHFGDGTRLSIL.

This clonotype was recorded at least ten times. The rearrangement links TRBV2 to TRBJ2-7, with 9 bases that match TRBD1. This CDR3 comprises 17 residues. The ends lost 3 bases at V and 3 bases at J; junction bases unmatched: 12. From germline, CDR1 is SNHLY and CDR2 FYNNEI. This CDR3 reads CASSDSPRDRGIYEQYF. In nucleotides, the CDR3 is TGTGCCAGCAGTGACTCACCTCGAGACAGGGGGATCTACGAGCAGTACTTC.

This clonotype was counted only a few times. The chain has TRBV20-1 and TRBJ1-1; D might be TRBD1 (6 bases). This CDR3 region has 13 residues. CDR1 is DFQATT, CDR2 SNEGSKA, per germline (reference sequence). Trimming removed 3 bases at V and 3 bases at J, with 11 bases between. The CDR3 DNA follows: TGCAGTGCTAGCCAGGGGAGGGACACTGAAGCTTTCTTT. Amino acids: CSASQGRDTEAFF.

This clonotype has more than one count but fewer than ten. The gene calls are TRBV7-9 and TRBJ2-1, with a possible D match to TRBD1 (7 bases). The CDR3 consists of 14 residues. The V gene's germline CDR1 is SEHNR and CDR2 FQNEAQ (reference sequence). V was shortened by 6 bases and J by 7 bases, with 16 bases between the two germline ends. The CDR3, as DNA: TGTGCCAGCAGATCGGCAGGGGGGCTAAATGAGCAGTTCTTC. It yields the protein CASRSAGGLNEQFF. Together with reference TRBV7-9 and TRBJ2-1, the CDR3 gives the full variable domain: DTGVSQNPRHKITKRGQNVTFRCDPISEHNRLYWYRQTLGQGPEFLTYFQNEAQLEKSRLLSDRFSAERPKGSFSTLEIQRTEQGDSAMYLCASRSAGGLNEQFFGPGTRLTVL.

This clonotype appeared many times. The V call is TRBV20-1, the J call TRBJ2-1, with 9 positions matching TRBD1. Trimming took 8 bases from V and 7 from J; bases not matched to a gene: 9. The CDR3 runs 13 residues. Germline V gene sequence: CDR1 DFQATT, CDR2 SNEGSKA (reference sequence). The CDR3 is CSSLQGAGNEQFF. The DNA of the CDR3 is TGCAGTTCCTTACAGGGGGCAGGGAATGAGCAGTTCTTC.

The table lists this clonotype with many counts. The chain combines TRBV2 with TRBJ2-1; D remains unclear. Germline V gene lookup returns CDR1 SNHLY and CDR2 FYNNEI. The CDR3 totals 11 residues. V shed 4 bases and J shed 5 bases, with 3 bases lying between them. This CDR3 reads CASSGHNEQFF. DNA of the CDR3: TGTGCCAGCAGTGGACACAATGAGCAGTTCTTC.

The genes are TRBV14 and TRBJ2-7, with 7 bases matching TRBD1. J lost 6 bases, V lost 4 bases, and 9 bases had no gene match. Germline V gives CDR1 SGHDN, CDR2 FVKESK. This CDR3 region has 14 residues. CDR3 coding DNA: TGTGCCAGCAGCCCGTACGGGACAGTAAGCGAGCAGTACTTC. Translated: CASSPYGTVSEQYF. Full variable domain (missing parts from reference TRBV14 and TRBJ2-7): EAGVTQFPSHSVIEKGQTVTLRCDPISGHDNLYWYRRVMGKEIKFLLHFVKESKQDESGMPNNRFLAERTGGTYSTLKVQPAELEDSGVYFCASSPYGTVSEQYFGPGTRLTVT.

This clonotype appeared many times. The rearrangement uses TRBV20-1 and TRBJ2-3; either TRBD1 or TRBD2 may supply D (5 bases each). The V gene's germline CDR1 is DFQATT and CDR2 SNEGSKA (reference sequence). There are 16 residues in the CDR3. Trimming left V 6 bases short and J 0 bases short, with 19 bases between. For the CDR3, the DNA is TGCAGTGCAACGCGAGTACGGGGCACTAGCACAGATACGCAGTATTTT. This gives the protein CSATRVRGTSTDTQYF.

This clonotype came up many times. The chain employs TRBV27 and TRBJ2-2; D is unclear. Per germline, CDR1 MNHEY and CDR2 SMNVEV (reference sequence). V lost 6 bases to trimming and J lost 0 bases, with 5 bases between them. There are 13 residues in the CDR3. CDR3 protein: CASSRANTGELFF. CDR3 coding DNA: TGTGCCAGCAGCCGCGCGAACACCGGGGAGCTGTTTTTT.

This clonotype came up many times. The chain uses TRBV27 and TRBJ2-1; D unresolved. The ends were cut back, 2 bases at V and 9 bases at J, with 8 bases in the middle. Germline assignment: CDR1 MNHEY and CDR2 SMNVEV (reference sequence). This CDR3 spans 12 amino acids. CDR3 sequence: CASSLPAGEQFF. CDR3 sequence (DNA): TGTGCCAGCAGTTTACCCGCCGGTGAGCAGTTCTTC.

This clonotype was counted ten times or more. The rearrangement joins TRBV12-3 or TRBV12-4 to TRBJ2-2; D is undetermined. V lost 1 base to trimming and J lost 5 bases, with 8 bases between them. The CDR3 sequence is 14 residues long. The CDR3 sequence is CASSLERVTGELFF. The CDR3 nucleotides read TGTGCCAGCAGTTTAGAAAGGGTAACCGGGGAGCTGTTTTTT.

This clonotype was seen many times. The V gene is TRBV20-1, the J gene TRBJ1-3, with D possibly matching TRBD1 (5 bases). Trimming stripped 3 bases from V and 0 bases from J, with 9 bases between. Germline CDR1 reads DFQATT; CDR2 reads SNEGSKA (reference sequence). The CDR3 loop spans 14 amino acids. CDR3 protein: CSASVGTSGNTIYF. As DNA, the CDR3 is TGCAGTGCTAGTGTAGGGACCTCTGGAAACACCATATATTTT.